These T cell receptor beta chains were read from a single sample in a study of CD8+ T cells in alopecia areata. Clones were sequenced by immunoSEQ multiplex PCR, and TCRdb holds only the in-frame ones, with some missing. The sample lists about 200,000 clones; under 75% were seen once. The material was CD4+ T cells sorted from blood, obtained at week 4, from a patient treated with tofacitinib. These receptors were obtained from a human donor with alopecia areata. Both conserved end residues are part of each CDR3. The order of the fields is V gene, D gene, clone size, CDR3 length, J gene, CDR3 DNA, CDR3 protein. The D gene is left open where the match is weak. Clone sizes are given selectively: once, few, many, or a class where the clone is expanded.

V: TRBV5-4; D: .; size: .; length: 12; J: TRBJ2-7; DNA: TGTGCCAGCAGCTTGAAGGGCTACGAGCAGTACTTC; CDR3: CASSLKGYEQYF
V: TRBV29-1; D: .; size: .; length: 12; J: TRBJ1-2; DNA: TGCAGCGTTGAGCTAGGGGGGAATGGCTACACCTTC; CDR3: CSVELGGNGYTF
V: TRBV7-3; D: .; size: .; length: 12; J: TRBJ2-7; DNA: TGTGCCAGCAGCCCTAAGGACTCCGAGCAGTACTTC; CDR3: CASSPKDSEQYF
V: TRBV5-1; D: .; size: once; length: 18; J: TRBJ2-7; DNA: TGCGCCAGCAGCTTGGGTCCGGGGTTGGTCGGAGTAGCCTACGAGCAGTACTTC; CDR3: CASSLGPGLVGVAYEQYF
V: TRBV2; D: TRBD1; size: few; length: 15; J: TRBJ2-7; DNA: TGTGCCAGCATCGAGGGGGGGACAGGGCTCTACGAGCAGTACTTC; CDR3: CASIEGGTGLYEQYF
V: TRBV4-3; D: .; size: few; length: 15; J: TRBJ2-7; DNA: TGCGCCAGCAGCCCCATGACAGGCAACACCTACGAGCAGTACTTC; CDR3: CASSPMTGNTYEQYF
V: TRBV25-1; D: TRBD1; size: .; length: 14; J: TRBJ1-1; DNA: TGTGCCACCAGGGGACAGGGGGCTCACACTGAAGCTTTCTTT; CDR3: CATRGQGAHTEAFF
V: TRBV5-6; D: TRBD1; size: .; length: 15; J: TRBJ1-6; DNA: TGTGCCAGCAGTCGCCTTGGACAGGGTCTTTCACCCCTCCACTTT; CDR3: CASSRLGQGLSPLHF
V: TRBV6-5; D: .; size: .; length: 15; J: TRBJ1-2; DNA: TGTGCCAGCAGTTACGAGAGGACAGCCTCGCGGAGCTACACCTTC; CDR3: CASSYERTASRSYTF
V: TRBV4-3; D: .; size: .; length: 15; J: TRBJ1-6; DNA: TGCGCCAGCAGCCAAGAGTGGCAGGGTGGTACACCCCTCCACTTT; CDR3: CASSQEWQGGTPLHF
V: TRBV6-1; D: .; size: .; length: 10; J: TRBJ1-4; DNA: TGTGCCTCCAAGAGGGAAAAACTGTTTTTT; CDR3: CASKREKLFF
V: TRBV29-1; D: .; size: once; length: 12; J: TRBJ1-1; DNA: TGCAGCGTTGAAGGACTGAACACTGAAGCTTTCTTT; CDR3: CSVEGLNTEAFF
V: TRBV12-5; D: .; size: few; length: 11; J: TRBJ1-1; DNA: TGTGCTAGTGGTGCGTTGAATGAAGCTTTCTTT; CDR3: CASGALNEAFF
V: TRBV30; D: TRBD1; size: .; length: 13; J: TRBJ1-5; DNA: TGTGCCTGGAGTGGACAGGGGGATCAGCCCCAGCATTTT; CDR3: CAWSGQGDQPQHF
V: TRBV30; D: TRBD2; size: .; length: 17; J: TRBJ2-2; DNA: TGTGCCTGGAGTGCCCCGGGACTAGCTCCGAACACCGGGGAGCTGTTTTTT; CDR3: CAWSAPGLAPNTGELFF
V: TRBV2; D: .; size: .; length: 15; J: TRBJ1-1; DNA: TGTGCCAGCAGCCAAGCGCAGGGACAGAACACTGAAGCTTTCTTT; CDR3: CASSQAQGQNTEAFF
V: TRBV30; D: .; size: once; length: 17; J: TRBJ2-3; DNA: TGTGCCTGGAGTGTACGTCTTGGCGGGGGCCGCACAGATACGCAGTATTTT; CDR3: CAWSVRLGGGRTDTQYF